The entry below gives a single T cell receptor (beta chain) sequence along with its context. A single count supports this clone. It has no known antigen specificity. No qualities accompany the bases; no much larger clone lies one base away. These data come from a study of blood T cell repertoires in COVID-19 (dated by TCRdb to the early 2020s). General notes on the study: The collaborator samples originated in the United States, Italy and Spain and spanned the acute and convalescent phases of COVID-19. The material from the prospective study consisted of cDNA or gDNA derived from T cells, B-cell-depleted T cells, or PBMCs. The dataset comprised deeply sampled blood TCRbeta repertoires from subjects exposed to, actively infected with, or recovered from COVID-19. A freely available public database, intended as a resource for researchers studying the immune response to SARS-CoV-2, is where the repertoires were released. The samples were drawn from two sources: the first 160 participants of the ongoing ImmuneRACE study, and 1,254 subjects contributed by 6 global collaborators. Sample metadata almost always included a de-identified subject ID, COVID-19 status, age in years and sex. Where available, HLA class I and class II types were obtained from metadata supplied by the sample provider rather than from assay-based typing. What the research found in general, with its limitations: The amount of clinical and demographic metadata varied by source and participant and was provided uncurated.

Trimming costs V 3 bases and J 9 bases, and their ends lie 12 bases apart. From its cysteine to its phenylalanine, the CDR3 spans 13 amino acids. Only CDR3 DNA remains: 39 bases, in frame from the first base. For CDR1 and CDR2, the germline V gene (reference sequence) lists LNHDA and SQIVND. The immunoSEQ Assay, a bias-controlled multiplex PCR, was used to amplify TCRbeta CDR3 regions from genomic DNA. Under the source paper's analysis protocol: Nucleated cell counts per sample were estimated from amplification of reference gene primers within the assay. Sequence reads were collapsed and filtered to measure the absolute abundance of every unique TCRbeta CDR3 rearrangement. For each sample, productive Simpson clonality was calculated by taking the square root of Simpson's diversity index across productive rearrangements. TCRdb re-hosts the immuneACCESS table, in-frame sequences only. Its copies lack some clones; in the studies checked, an unresolved V gene accounts for under half of them, and the cause for the rest is not known. V and J calls plus clone size are reproduced from that table; the DNA served to infer D and trimming. In this sample the table shows about 230,000 clones, approximately 83% of which occur a single time. 25% to 35% of the sample belongs to the ten largest clones.

Each collaborating institution followed its own protocols to collect whole blood in K2EDTA tubes. Collaborator samples were shipped for TCRbeta analysis as frozen whole blood, isolated PBMCs, or DNA extracted from either sample type. The V and J segments used are TRBV19 and TRBJ1-5, with the D gene not confidently named. The receptor was isolated from a man between 40 and 49 years old with acute or convalescent COVID-19. The specimen sequenced was peripheral blood. CDR3 region: CASSMDVAGPQHF. The sequence in DNA is TGTGCCAGTAGTATGGACGTGGCGGGGCCCCAGCATTTT.